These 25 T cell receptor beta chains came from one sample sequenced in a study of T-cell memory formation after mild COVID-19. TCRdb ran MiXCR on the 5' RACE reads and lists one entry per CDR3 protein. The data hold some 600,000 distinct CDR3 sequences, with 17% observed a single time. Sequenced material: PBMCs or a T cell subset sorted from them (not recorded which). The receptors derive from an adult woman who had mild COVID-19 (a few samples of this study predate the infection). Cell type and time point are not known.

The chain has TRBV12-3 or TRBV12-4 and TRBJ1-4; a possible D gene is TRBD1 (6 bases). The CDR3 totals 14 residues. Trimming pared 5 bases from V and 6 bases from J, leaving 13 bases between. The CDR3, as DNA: TGTGCCAGCAGTCAGTCGACAGGTTATGAAAAACTGTTTTTT. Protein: CASSQSTGYEKLFF.

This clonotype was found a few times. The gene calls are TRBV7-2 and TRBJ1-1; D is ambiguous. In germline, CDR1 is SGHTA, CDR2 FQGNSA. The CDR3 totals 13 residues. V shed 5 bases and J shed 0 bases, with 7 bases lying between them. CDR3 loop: CASSRMMNTEAFF. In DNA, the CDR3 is TGTGCCAGCAGCAGGATGATGAACACTGAAGCTTTCTTT.

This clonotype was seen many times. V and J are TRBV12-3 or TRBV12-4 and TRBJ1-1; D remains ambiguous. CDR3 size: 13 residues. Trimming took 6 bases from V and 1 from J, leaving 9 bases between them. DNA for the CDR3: TGTGCCAGCAGCCTCAGTGGGAACACTGAAGCTTTCTTT. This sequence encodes CASSLSGNTEAFF.

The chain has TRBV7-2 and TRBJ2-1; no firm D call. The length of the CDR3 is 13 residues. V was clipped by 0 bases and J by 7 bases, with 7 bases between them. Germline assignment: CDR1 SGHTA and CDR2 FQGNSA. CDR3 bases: TGTGCCAGCAGCTTAGCGGTGGTAAATGAGCAGTTCTTC. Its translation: CASSLAVVNEQFF.

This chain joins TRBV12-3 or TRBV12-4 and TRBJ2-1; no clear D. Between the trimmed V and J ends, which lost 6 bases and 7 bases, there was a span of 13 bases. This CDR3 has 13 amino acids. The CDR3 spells CASRILGSNEQFF. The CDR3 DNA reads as TGTGCCAGCAGAATCCTAGGAAGTAATGAGCAGTTCTTC.

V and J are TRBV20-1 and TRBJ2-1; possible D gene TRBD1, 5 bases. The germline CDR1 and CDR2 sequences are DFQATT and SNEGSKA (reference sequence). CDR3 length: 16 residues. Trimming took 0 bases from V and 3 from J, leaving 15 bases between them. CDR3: CSARDVGQGYYNEQFF. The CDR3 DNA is TGCAGTGCTAGAGATGTCGGGCAGGGTTACTACAATGAGCAGTTCTTC.

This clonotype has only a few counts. CDR3 in amino acids: CSAQTRGQAPTYEQYF. In DNA form, the CDR3 reads TGCAGTGCCCAAACCCGAGGACAGGCACCTACCTACGAGCAGTACTTC. This sequence joins TRBV20-1 and TRBJ2-7, with 7 positions matching TRBD1. Germline CDR1 DFQATT, CDR2 SNEGSKA (reference sequence). This CDR3 spans 16 amino acids. V gave up 6 bases and J gave up 2 bases; unmatched junction bases: 16.

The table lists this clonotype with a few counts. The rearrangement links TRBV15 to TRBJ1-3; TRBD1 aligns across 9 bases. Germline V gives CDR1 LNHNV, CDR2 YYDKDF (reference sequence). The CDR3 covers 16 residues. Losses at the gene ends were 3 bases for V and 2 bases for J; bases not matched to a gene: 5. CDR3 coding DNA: TGTGCCACCAGCAGGGTAACAGGGGGCACTGGAAACACCATATATTTT. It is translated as CATSRVTGGTGNTIYF.

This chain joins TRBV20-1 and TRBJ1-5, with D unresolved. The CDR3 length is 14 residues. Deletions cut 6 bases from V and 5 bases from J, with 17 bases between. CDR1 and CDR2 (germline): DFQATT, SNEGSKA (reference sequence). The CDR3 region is CSALQFRLDQPQHF. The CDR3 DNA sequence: TGCAGTGCCTTACAGTTCAGGTTAGATCAGCCCCAGCATTTT.

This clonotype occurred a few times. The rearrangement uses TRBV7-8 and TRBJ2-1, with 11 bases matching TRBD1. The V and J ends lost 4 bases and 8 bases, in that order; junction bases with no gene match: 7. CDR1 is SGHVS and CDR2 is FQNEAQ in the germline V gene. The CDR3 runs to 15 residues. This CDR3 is CASSSTGTGGDEQFF. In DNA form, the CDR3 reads TGTGCCAGCAGCTCCACCGGGACAGGGGGAGATGAGCAGTTCTTC. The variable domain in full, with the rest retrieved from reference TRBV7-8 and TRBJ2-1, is GAGVSQSPRYKVAKRGQDVALRCDPISGHVSLFWYQQALGQGPEFLTYFQNEAQLDKSGLPSDRFFAERPEGSVSTLKIQRTQQEDSAVYLCASSSTGTGGDEQFFGPGTRLTVL.

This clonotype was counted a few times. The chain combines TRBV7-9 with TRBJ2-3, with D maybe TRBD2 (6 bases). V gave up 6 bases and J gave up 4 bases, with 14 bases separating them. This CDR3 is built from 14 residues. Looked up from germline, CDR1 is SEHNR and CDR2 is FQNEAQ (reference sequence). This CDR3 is CASRPREYADTQYF. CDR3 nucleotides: TGTGCCAGCAGGCCTCGGGAGTACGCAGATACGCAGTATTTT.

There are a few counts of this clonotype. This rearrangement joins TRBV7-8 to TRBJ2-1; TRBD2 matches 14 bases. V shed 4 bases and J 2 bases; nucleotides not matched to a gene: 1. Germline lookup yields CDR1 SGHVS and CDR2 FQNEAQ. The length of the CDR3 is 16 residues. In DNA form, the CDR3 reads TGTGCCAGCAGCTCGGGACTAGCGGGAGCCTACAATGAGCAGTTCTTC. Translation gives CASSSGLAGAYNEQFF.

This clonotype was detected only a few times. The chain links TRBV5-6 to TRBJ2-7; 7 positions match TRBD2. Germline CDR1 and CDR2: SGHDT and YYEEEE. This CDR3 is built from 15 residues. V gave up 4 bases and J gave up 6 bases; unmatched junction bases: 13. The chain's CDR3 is CASSARISGGSEQYF. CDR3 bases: TGTGCCAGCAGCGCGAGGATTTCGGGGGGATCCGAGCAGTACTTC.

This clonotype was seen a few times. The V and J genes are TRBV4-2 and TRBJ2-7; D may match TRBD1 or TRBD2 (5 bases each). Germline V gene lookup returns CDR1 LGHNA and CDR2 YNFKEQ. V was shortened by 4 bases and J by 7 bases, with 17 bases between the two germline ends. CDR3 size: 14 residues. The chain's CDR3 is CASSPRTRDGEQYF. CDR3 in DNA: TGTGCCAGCAGCCCCCGGACAAGGGACGGAGAGCAGTACTTC.

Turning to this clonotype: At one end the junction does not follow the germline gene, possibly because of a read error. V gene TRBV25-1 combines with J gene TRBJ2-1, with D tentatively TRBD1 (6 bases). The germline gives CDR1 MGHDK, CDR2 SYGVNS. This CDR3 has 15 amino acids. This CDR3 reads CASSDPRQSGTIRAF. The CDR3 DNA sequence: TGTGCCAGCAGTGATCCGCGGCAATCCGGGACAATTAGGGCCTTC.

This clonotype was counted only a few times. The CDR3 region is CSVRDSNTEAFF. The DNA for the CDR3 is TGCAGCGTACGGGACAGTAACACTGAAGCTTTCTTT. The rearrangement links TRBV29-1 to TRBJ1-1; 7 nucleotides match TRBD1. Germline V lookup: CDR1 SQVTM, CDR2 ANQGSEA. Trimming cost V 6 bases and J 2 bases; bases outside gene matches: 3. The CDR3 runs 12 residues. Full variable domain (rest looked up from reference TRBV29-1 and TRBJ1-1): SAVISQKPSRDICQRGTSLTIQCQVDSQVTMMFWYRQQPGQSLTLIATANQGSEATYESGFVIDKFPISRPNLTFSTLTVSNMSPEDSSIYLCSVRDSNTEAFFGQGTRLTVV.

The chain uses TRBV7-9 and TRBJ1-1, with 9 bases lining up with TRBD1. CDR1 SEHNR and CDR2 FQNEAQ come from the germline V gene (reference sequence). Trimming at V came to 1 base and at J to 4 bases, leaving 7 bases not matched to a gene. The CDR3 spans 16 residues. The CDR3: CASSLGGGQGPTEAFF. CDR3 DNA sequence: TGTGCCAGCAGCTTAGGGGGGGGACAGGGACCCACTGAAGCTTTCTTT.

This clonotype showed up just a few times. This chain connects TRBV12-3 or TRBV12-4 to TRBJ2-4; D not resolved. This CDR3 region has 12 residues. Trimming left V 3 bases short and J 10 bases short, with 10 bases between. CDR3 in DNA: TGTGCCAGCAGTTTCCCTGACGATATTCAGTACTTC. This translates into CASSFPDDIQYF.

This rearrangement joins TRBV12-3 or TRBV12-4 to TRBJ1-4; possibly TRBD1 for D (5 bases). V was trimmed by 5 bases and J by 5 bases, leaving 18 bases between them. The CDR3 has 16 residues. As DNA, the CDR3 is TGTGCCAGCAGTCTCCGAGTCGGGAGGGGAAATGAAAAACTGTTTTTT. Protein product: CASSLRVGRGNEKLFF.

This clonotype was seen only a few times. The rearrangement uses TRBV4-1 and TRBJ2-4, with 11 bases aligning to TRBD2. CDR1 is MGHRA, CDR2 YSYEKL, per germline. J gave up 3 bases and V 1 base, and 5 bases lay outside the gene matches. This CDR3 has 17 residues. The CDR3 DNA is TGCGCCAGCAGCCAAGCAGCGGGACTAGCGGACAAAAACATTCAGTACTTC. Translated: CASSQAAGLADKNIQYF.

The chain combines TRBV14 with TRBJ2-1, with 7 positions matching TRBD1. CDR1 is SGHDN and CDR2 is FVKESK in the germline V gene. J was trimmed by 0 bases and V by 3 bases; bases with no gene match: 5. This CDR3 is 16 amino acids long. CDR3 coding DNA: TGTGCCAGCAGCCACCACAGGGGAAGCTCCTACAATGAGCAGTTCTTC. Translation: CASSHHRGSSYNEQFF.

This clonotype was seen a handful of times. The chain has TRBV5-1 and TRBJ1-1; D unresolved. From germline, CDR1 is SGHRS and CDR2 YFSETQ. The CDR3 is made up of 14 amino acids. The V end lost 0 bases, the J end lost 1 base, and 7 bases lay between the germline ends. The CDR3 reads CASSLGWENTEAFF. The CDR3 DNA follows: TGCGCCAGCAGCTTGGGATGGGAGAACACTGAAGCTTTCTTT.

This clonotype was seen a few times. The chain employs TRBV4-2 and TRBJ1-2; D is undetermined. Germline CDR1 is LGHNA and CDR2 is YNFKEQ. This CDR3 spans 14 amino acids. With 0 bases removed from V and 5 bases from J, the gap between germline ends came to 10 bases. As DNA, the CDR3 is TGTGCCAGCAGCCAAGATGCCACTGAGTATGGCTACACCTTC. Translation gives CASSQDATEYGYTF.

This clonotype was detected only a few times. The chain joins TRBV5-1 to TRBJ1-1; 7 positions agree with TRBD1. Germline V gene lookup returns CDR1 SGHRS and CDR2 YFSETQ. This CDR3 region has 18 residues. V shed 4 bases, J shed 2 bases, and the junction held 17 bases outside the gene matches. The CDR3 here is CASSPDIWRGTENTEAFF. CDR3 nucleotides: TGCGCCAGCAGCCCCGACATATGGAGGGGGACAGAAAACACTGAAGCTTTCTTT.

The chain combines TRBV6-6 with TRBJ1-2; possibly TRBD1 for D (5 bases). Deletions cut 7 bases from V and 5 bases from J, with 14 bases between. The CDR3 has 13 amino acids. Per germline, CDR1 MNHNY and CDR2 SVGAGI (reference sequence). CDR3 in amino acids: CASKTPGGYGYTF. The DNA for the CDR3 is TGTGCCAGCAAAACCCCGGGGGGTTATGGCTACACCTTC.